This T cell receptor (beta chain) was obtained from a study of long-term antiretroviral therapy in people with HIV. In its sample, this clone was seen once. The assay, immunoSEQ v3.0, was run at survey level. Clones were read by immunoSEQ multiplex PCR, and TCRdb kept only the in-frame ones, dropping some. The table records about 8,500 clones, 84% of them present only once. Researchers secured at least one pre-ART and at least two post-ART PBMC samples from each donor. The CDR3 is 15 amino acids. Germline lookup yields CDR1 MGHRA and CDR2 YSYEKL. Trimming cost V 2 bases and J 1 base, with 11 bases left between them.

The receptor was derived from a man aged 25 to 40 with HIV. The J gene is TRBJ1-1, the V gene TRBV4-1; maybe TRBD1 (5 bases). The source was unsorted PBMCs, collected 0.3 years before starting antiretroviral therapy. The chain's CDR3 is CASSQPVTENTEAFF. DNA of the CDR3: TGCGCCAGCAGCCAACCGGTGACAGAGAACACTGAAGCTTTCTTT.